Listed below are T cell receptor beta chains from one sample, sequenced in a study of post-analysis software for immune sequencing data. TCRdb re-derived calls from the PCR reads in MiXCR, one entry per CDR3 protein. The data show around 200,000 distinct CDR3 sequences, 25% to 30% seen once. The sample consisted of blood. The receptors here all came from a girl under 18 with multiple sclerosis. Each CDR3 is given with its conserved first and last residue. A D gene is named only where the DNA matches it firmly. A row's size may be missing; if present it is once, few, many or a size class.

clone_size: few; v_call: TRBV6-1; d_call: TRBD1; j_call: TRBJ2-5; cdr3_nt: TGTGCCAGCACCTTACCGGGACAGGGGGCGCGGGAGACCCAGTACTTC; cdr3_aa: CASTLPGQGARETQYF
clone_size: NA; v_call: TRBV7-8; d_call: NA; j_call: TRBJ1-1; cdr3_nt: TGTGCCAGCACTCATCGAGCAGGGGCAGCGAACACTGAAGCTTTCTTT; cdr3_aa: CASTHRAGAANTEAFF
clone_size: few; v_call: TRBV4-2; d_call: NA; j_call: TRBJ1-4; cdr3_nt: TGTGCCAGCAGCCAACGATCCCCAGCCACTAATGAAAAACTGTTTTTT; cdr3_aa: CASSQRSPATNEKLFF
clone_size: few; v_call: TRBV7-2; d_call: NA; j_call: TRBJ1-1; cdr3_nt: TGTGCCAGCAGCCCGCTTTATAGACAGGTAAACACTGAAGCTTTCTTT; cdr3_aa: CASSPLYRQVNTEAFF
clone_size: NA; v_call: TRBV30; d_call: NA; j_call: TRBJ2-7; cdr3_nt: TGTGCCTGGAGCTATTACTACGAGCAGTACTTC; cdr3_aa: CAWSYYYEQYF
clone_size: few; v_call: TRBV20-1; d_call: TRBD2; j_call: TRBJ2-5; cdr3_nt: TGCAGTGCTAGAGCCGGTTGGGCTAGCGGGAGAGGGAGAGAGACCCAGTACTTC; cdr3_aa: CSARAGWASGRGRETQYF
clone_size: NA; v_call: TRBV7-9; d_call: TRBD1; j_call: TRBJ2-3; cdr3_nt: TGTGCCAGCAACTACTATCGGACAGGGGGCGGCGCAGATACGCAGTATTTT; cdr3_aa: CASNYYRTGGGADTQYF
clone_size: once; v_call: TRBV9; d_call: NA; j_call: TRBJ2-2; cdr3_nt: TGTGCCAGCAGCGTATCGGGGAGCGACGGGGAGCTGTTTTTT; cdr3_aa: CASSVSGSDGELFF
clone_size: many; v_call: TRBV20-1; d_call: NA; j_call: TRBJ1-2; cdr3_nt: TGCAGTGCTAGAGGGGACCCCCGGTGGAACTATGGCTACACCTTC; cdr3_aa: CSARGDPRWNYGYTF
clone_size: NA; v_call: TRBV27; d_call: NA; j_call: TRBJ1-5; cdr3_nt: TGTGCCAGCAGTTTATCGTCGCAGGGAAATCAGCCCCAGCATTTT; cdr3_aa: CASSLSSQGNQPQHF
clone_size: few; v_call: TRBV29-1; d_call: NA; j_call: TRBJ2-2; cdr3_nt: TGCAGCGTTACATCAGGGGAGTACACCGGGGAGCTGTTTTTT; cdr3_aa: CSVTSGEYTGELFF
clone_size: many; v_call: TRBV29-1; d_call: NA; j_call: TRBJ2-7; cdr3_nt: TGCAGCGTTGAAGTGGGGACAAGTTACGAGCAGTACTTC; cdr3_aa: CSVEVGTSYEQYF
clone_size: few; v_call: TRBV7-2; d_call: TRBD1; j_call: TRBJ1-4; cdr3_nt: TGTGCCAGCAGCTTGGACAGGGGTAAGGGGAAACTGTTTTTT; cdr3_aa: CASSLDRGKGKLFF
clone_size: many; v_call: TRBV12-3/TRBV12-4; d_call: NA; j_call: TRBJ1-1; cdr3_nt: TGTGCCAGCAGTTTAGGTGGGACGCATATGGCGGCTTTCTTT; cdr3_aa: CASSLGGTHMAAFF
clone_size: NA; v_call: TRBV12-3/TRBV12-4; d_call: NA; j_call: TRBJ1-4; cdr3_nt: TGTGCCAGCAGTTTAGGAGGGGGTCCAGCGGAAAAACTGTTTTTT; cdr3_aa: CASSLGGGPAEKLFF
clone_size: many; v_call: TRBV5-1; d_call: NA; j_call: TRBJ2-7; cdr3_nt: TGCGCCAGCAGCTTGGGGCAGGACTACGAGCAGTACTTC; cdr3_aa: CASSLGQDYEQYF
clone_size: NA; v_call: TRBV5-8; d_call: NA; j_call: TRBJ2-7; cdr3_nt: TGTGCCAGCAGCTGGCACGGCTCCTACGAGCAGTACTTC; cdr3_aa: CASSWHGSYEQYF
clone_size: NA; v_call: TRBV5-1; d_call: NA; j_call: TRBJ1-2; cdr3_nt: TGCGCCACCCGCCCCGGTACGGGTGGCTATGGCTACACCTTC; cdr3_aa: CATRPGTGGYGYTF
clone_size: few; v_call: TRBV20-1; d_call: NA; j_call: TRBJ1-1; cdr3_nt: TGCAGTGCTGGGGGATGGGTGGGATCTGAAGCTTTCTTT; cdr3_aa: CSAGGWVGSEAFF
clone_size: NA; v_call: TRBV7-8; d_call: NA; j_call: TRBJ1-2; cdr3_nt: TGTGCCAGCAGCCTACGTCTGCAGGGAATCTATGGCTACACCTTC; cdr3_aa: CASSLRLQGIYGYTF
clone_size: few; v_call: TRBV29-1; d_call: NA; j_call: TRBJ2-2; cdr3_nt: TGCAGCGTTGAAGTTCGGCCTACCGGGGAGCTGTTTTTT; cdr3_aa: CSVEVRPTGELFF
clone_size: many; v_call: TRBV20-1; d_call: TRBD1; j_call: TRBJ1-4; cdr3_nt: TGCAGTGCTAGAGATAGGGGACAGGGGCCAGTAAAACTGTTTTTT; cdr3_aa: CSARDRGQGPVKLFF
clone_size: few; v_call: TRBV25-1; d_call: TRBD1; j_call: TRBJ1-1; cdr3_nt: TGTGCCAGCAGTCCGGGGACAGCGAGGAACACTGAGGCTTTCTTT; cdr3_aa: CASSPGTARNTEAFF
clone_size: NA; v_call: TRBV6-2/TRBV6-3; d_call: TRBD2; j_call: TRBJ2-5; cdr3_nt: TGTGCCAGCAGTCCCCGCCTAGCGGGAGGACTAAAAATCCAAGAGACCCAGTACTTC; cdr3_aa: CASSPRLAGGLKIQETQYF
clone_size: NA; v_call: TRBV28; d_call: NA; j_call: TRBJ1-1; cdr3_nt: TGTGCCAGCAGTCTGGGAGGGCGTCCCGACACTGAAGCTTTCTTT; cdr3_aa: CASSLGGRPDTEAFF
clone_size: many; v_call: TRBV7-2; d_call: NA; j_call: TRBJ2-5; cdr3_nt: TGTGCCAGCAGCTTCGACAGGGAGACCCAGTACTTC; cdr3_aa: CASSFDRETQYF
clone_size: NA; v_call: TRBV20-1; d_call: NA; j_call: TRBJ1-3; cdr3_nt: TGCAGTGCTAGAGATCCCACCAGGGCTGGAAACACCATATATTTT; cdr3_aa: CSARDPTRAGNTIYF
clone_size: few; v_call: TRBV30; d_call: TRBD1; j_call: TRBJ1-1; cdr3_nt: TGTGCCTGGAGTCAGAGCCGGGACAGCATTTTGAACACTGAAGCTTTCTTT; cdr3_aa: CAWSQSRDSILNTEAFF
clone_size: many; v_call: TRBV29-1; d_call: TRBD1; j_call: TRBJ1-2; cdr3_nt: TGCAGCGTTGTAGACGACAGGGCTAGGGGATATGGCTACACCTTC; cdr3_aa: CSVVDDRARGYGYTF
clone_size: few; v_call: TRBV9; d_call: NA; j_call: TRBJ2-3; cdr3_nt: TGTGCCAGCAGCGTAGCCGGGGGCTCAGATACGCAGTATTTT; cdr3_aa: CASSVAGGSDTQYF
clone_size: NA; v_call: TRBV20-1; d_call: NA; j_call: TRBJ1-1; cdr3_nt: TGCAGTGCTAGTTCGGGTGGGGGAAACACTGAAGCTTTCTTT; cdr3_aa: CSASSGGGNTEAFF
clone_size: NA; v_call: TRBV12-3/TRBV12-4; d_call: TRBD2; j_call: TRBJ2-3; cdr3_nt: TGTGCCAGCAGCCTCCTAGCGGGGGCCACAGATACGCAGTATTTT; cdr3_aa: CASSLLAGATDTQYF
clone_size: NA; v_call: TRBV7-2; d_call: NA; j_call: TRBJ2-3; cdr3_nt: TGTGCCAGCCTCCCCCCCTGGGGGGCCCGCACAGATACGCAGTATTTT; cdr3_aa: CASLPPWGARTDTQYF
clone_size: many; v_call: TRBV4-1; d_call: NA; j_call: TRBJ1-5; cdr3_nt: TGCGCCAGCAGCCAAGGGTTGGGCGGCAATCAGCCCCAGCATTTT; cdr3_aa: CASSQGLGGNQPQHF
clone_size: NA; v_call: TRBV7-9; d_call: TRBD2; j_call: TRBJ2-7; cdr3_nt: TGTGTCAGCAGCTTAGCGGGAGGGTACGAGCAGTACTTC; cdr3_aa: CVSSLAGGYEQYF
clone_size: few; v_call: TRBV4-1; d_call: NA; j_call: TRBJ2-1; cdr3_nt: TGCGCCAGCAGCCAAGGCGGGACAGCCCTGAATGAGCAGTTCTTC; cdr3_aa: CASSQGGTALNEQFF
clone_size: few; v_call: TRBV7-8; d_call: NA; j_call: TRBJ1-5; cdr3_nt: TGTGCCAGCAGCTTAAAAGGAAACCTTCAGCCCCAGCATTTT; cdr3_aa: CASSLKGNLQPQHF
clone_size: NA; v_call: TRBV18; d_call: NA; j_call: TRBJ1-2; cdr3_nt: TGTGCCAGCTCACCGAGAAGGGGGATCGATGGCTACACCTTC; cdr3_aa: CASSPRRGIDGYTF
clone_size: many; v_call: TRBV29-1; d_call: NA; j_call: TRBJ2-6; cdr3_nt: TGCAGCGCCCATACAGGGAACTCTGGGGCCAACGTCCTGACTTTC; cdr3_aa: CSAHTGNSGANVLTF
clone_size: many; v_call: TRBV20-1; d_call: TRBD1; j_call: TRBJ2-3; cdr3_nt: TGCAGTGCTAGTGTCAGACAGGGGATAGTAGATACGCAGTATTTT; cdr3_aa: CSASVRQGIVDTQYF
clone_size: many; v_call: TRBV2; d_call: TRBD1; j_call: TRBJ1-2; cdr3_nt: TGTGCCAGCAGTCCCGGACAGGGGTACGGCTACACCTTC; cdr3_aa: CASSPGQGYGYTF
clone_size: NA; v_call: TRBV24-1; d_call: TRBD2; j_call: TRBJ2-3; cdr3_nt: TGTGCCACCAGTGAGAGGACTAGCGGGAGGGCCACAGATACGCAGTATTTT; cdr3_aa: CATSERTSGRATDTQYF
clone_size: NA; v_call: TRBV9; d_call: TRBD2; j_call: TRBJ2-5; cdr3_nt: TGTGCCAGCAGCGTAGGGGGAAGTCTAGCGGGATCGGAGACCCAGTACTTC; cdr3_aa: CASSVGGSLAGSETQYF
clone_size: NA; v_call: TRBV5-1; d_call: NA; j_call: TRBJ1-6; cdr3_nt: TGCGCCAGCAGCTTGGGCGGGAGCAACAATTCACCCCTCCACTTT; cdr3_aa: CASSLGGSNNSPLHF
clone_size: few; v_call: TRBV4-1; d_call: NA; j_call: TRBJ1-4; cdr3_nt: TGCGCCAGCAGCCAACGCAGGGGATTTGAAAAACTGTTTTTT; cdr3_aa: CASSQRRGFEKLFF
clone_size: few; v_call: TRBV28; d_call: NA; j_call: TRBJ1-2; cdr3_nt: TGTGCCAGCAGTTTCTCTAGAAGCCTCTTCGGCTACACCTTC; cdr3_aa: CASSFSRSLFGYTF
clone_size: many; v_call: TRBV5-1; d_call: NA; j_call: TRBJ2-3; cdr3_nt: TGCGCCAGCAGCTACCTCTATCCGGGAACATACACAGATACGCAGTATTTT; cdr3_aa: CASSYLYPGTYTDTQYF
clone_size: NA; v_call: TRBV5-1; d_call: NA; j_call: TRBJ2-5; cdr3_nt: TGCGCCAGCAGCTGGGGTCCCGACCAAGAGACCCAGTACTTC; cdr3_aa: CASSWGPDQETQYF